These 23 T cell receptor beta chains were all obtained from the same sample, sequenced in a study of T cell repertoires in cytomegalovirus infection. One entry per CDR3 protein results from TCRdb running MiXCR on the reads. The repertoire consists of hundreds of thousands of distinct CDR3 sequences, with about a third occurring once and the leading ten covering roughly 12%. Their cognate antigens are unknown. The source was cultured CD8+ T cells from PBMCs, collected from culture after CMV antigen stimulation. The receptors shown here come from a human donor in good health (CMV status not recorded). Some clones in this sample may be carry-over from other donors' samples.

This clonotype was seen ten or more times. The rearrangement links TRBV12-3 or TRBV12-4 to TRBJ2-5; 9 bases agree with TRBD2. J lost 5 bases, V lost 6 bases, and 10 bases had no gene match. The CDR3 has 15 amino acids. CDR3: CASSLIGTSSETQYF. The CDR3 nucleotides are TGTGCCAGCAGCTTGATCGGGACTAGCAGTGAGACCCAGTACTTC.

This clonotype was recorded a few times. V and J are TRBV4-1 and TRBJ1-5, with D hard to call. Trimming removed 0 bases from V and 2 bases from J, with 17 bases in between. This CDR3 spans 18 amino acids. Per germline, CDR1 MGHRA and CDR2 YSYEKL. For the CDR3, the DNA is TGCGCCAGCAGCCAAGACCCACCGGAGGGTCGGGGCAATCAGCCCCAGCATTTT. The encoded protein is CASSQDPPEGRGNQPQHF.

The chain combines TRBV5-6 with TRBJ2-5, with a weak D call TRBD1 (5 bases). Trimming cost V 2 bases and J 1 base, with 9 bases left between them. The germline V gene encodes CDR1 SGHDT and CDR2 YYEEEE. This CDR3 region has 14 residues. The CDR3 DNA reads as TGTGCCAGCAGCTTCCAGGGAAGCCAAGAGACCCAGTACTTC. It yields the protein CASSFQGSQETQYF. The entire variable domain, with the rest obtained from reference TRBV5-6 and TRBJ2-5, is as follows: DAGVTQSPTHLIKTRGQQVTLRCSPKSGHDTVSWYQQALGQGPQFIFQYYEEEERQRGNFPDRFSGHQFPNYSSELNVNALLLGDSALYLCASSFQGSQETQYFGPGTRLLVL.

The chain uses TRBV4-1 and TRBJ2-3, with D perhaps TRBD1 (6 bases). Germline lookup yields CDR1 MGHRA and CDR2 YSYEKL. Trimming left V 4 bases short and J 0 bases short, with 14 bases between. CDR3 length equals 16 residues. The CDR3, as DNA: TGCGCCAGCAGCCCCCATACAGGGTCAAGCACAGATACGCAGTATTTT. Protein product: CASSPHTGSSTDTQYF.

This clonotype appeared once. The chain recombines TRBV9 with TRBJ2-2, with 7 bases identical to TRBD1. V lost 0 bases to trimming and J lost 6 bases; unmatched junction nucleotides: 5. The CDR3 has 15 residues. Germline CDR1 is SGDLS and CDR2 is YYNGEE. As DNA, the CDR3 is TGTGCCAGCAGCGTAGCATGGCAGGGGGCCGGGGAGCTGTTTTTT. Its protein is CASSVAWQGAGELFF.

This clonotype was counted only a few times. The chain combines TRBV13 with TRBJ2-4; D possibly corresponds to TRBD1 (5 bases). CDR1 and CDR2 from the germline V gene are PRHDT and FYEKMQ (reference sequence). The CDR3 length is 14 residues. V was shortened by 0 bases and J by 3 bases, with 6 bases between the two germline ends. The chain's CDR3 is CASSLGTVKNIQYF. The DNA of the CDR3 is TGTGCCAGCAGCTTAGGGACAGTCAAAAACATTCAGTACTTC.

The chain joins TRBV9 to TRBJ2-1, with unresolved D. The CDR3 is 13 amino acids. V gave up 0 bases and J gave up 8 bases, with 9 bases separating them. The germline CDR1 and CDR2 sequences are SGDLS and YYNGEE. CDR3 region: CASSVDGIDEQFF. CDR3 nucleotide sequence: TGTGCCAGCAGCGTAGATGGTATTGATGAGCAGTTCTTC.

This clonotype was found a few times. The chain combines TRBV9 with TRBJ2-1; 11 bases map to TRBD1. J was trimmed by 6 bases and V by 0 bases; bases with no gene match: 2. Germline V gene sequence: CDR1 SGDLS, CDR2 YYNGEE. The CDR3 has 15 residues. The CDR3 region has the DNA TGTGCCAGCAGCGTAGCCGGGACAGGGGGCAATGAGCAGTTCTTC. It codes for CASSVAGTGGNEQFF.

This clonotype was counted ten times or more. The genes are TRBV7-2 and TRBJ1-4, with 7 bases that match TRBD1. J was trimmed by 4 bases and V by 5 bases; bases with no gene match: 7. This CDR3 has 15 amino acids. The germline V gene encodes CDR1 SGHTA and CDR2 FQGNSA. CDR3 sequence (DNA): TGTGCCAGCAGCCTCCGGACAGGAATTAATGAAAAACTGTTTTTT. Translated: CASSLRTGINEKLFF.

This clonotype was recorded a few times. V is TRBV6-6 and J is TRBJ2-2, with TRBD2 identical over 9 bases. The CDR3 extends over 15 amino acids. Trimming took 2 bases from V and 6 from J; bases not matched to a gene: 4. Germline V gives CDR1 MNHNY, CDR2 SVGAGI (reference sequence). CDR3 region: CASSYGRGGSGELFF. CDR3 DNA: TGTGCCAGCAGTTACGGGCGGGGGGGCTCCGGGGAGCTGTTTTTT.

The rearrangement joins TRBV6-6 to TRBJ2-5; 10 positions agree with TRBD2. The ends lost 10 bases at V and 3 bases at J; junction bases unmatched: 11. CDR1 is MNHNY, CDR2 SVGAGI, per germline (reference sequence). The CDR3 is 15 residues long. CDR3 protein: CANTWTSGVKETQYF. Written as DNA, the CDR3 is TGTGCCAACACCTGGACTAGCGGAGTGAAAGAGACCCAGTACTTC.

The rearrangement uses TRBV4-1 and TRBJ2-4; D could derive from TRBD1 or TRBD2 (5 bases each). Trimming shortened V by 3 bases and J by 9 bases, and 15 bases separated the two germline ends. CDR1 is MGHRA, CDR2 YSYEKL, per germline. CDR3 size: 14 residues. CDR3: CASSQGTHNGIQYF. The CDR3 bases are TGCGCCAGCAGCCAGGGGACCCACAACGGCATTCAGTACTTC.

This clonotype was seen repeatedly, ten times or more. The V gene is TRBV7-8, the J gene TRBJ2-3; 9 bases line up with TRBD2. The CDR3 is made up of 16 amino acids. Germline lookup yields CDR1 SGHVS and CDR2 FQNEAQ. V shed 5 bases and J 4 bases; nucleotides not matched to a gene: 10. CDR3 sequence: CASSIIAGVRADTQYF. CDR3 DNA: TGTGCCAGCAGCATTATAGCGGGGGTGAGGGCAGATACGCAGTATTTT.

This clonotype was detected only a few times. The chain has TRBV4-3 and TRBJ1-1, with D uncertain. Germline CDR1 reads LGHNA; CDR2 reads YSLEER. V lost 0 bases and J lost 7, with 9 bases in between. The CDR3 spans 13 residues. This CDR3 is CASSQDAGFEAFF. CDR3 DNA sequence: TGCGCCAGCAGCCAAGATGCGGGGTTTGAAGCTTTCTTT.

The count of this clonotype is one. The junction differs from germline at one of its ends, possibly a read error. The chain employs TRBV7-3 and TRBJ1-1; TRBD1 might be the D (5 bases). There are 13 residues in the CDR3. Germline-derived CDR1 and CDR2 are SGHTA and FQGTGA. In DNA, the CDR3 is TGTGCCAACAGCGTGGGGGGAAACACTGAAGCTTTCTTT. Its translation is CANSVGGNTEAFF.

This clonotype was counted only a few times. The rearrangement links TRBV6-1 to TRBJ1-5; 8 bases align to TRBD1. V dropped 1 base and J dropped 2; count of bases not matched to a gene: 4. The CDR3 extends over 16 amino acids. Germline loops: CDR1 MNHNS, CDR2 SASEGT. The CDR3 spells CASSEVPGGRNQPQHF. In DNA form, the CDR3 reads TGTGCCAGCAGTGAAGTTCCAGGGGGCCGCAATCAGCCCCAGCATTTT.

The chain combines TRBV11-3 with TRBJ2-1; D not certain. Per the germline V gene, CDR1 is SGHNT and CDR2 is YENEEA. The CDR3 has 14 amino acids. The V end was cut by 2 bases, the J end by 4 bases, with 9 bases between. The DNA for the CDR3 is TGTGCCAGCAGCTTACGATTCTCATACAATGAGCAGTTCTTC. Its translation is CASSLRFSYNEQFF.

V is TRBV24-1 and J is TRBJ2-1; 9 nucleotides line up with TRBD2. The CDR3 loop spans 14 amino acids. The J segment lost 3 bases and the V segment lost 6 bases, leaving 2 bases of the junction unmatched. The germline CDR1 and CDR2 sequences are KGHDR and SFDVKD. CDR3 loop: CATSRAGGYNEQFF. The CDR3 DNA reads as TGTGCCACCAGTAGAGCGGGGGGCTACAATGAGCAGTTCTTC.

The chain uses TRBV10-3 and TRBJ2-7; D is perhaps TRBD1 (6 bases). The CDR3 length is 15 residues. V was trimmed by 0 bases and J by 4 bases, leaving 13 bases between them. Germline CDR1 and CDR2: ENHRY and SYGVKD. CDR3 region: CAISESTQRGYEQYF. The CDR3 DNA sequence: TGTGCCATCAGTGAGTCGACACAGAGGGGGTACGAGCAGTACTTC.

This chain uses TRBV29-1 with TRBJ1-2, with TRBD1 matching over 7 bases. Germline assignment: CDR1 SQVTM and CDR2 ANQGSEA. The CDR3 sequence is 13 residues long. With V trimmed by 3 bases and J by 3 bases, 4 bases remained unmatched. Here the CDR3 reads CSVDGGGDYGYTF. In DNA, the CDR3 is TGCAGCGTTGATGGAGGGGGCGACTATGGCTACACCTTC.

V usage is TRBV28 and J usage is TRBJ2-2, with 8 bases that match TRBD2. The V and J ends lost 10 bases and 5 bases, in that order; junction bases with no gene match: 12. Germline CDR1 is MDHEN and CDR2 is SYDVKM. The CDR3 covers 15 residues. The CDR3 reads CANSFLRGVTGELFF. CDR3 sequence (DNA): TGTGCCAACAGCTTTCTGCGGGGGGTTACCGGGGAGCTGTTTTTT.

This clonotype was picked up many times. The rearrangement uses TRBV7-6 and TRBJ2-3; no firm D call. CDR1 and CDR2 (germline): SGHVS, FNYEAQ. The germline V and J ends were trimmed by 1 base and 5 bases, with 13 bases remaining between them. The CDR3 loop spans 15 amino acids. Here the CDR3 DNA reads TGTGCCAGCAGCTTAGTTGCCGGGCTGGGAGATACGCAGTATTTT. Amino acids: CASSLVAGLGDTQYF. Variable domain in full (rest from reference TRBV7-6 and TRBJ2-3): GAGVSQSPRYKVTKRGQDVALRCDPISGHVSLYWYRQALGQGPEFLTYFNYEAQQDKSGLPNDRFSAERPEGSISTLTIQRTEQRDSAMYRCASSLVAGLGDTQYFGPGTRLTVL.

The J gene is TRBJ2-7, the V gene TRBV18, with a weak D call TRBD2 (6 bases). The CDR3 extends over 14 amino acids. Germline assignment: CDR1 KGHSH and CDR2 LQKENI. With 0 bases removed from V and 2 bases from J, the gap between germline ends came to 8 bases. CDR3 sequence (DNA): TGTGCCAGCTCACCACCGGGCGGGACCTACGAGCAGTACTTC. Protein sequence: CASSPPGGTYEQYF.